This TCR beta chain was documented in a study of CD8 T cells in ankylosing spondylitis. Findings of the study overall: Clones that were linked to disease were CD8+ and were relatively rare in peripheral blood. The study looked at matched synovial fluid samples from ankylosing spondylitis patients. Disease-linked clones were reported to be significantly enriched there. There was a TCR beta motif, made of 7 to 9 highly homologous variants, that appeared characteristic of ankylosing spondylitis blood. In the blood and synovial fluid of reactive arthritis, some motif variants had been previously reported.

Quantitative 5'-RACE with molecular barcodes was used to make the TCR beta libraries. TCRdb re-analysed the 5' RACE reads in MiXCR, keeping a single row per CDR3 protein. The repertoire holds approximately 540,000 distinct CDR3 sequences, with about 13% as singletons. This clonotype was recorded many times. Its specificity is not known. The V and J ends lost 5 bases and 6 bases, in that order; junction bases with no gene match: 6. The CDR3 runs to 14 residues. Germline V CDR1 and CDR2: MDHEN, SYDVKM. The rearrangement links TRBV28 to TRBJ2-1; 8 bases are a match to TRBD2. Sequenced input: blood, either unsorted or a sorted T cell fraction (not recorded which). The receptor was derived from a male donor with ankylosing spondylitis. The CDR3: CASSPGSGSNEQFF. The CDR3 DNA reads TGTGCCAGCAGTCCGGGGAGCGGGAGCAATGAGCAGTTCTTC.